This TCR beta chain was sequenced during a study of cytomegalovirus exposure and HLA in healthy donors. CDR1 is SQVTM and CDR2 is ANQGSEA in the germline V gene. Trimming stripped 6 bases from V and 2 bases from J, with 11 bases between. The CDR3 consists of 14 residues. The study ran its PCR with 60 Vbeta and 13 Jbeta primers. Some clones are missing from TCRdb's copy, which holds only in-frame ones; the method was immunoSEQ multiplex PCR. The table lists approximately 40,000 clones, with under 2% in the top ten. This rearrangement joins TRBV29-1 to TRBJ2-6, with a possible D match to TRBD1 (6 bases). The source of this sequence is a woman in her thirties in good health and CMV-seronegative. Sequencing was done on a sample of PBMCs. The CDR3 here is CSVRAGAGANVLTF. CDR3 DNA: TGCAGCGTCCGAGCAGGGGCTGGGGCCAACGTCCTGACTTTC.